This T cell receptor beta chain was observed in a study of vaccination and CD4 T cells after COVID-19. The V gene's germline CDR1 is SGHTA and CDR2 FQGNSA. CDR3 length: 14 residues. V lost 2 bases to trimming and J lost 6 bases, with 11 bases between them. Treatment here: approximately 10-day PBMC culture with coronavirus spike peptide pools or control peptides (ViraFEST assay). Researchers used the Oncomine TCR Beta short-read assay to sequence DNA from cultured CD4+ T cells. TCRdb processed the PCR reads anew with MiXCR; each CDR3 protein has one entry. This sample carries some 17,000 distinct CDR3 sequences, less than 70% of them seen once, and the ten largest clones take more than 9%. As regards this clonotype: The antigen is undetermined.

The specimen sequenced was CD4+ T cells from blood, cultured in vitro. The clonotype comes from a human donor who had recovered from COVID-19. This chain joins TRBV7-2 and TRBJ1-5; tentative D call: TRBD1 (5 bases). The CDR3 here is CASSLRGGTQPQHF. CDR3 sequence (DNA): TGTGCCAGCAGCTTACGAGGAGGGACTCAGCCCCAGCATTTT.